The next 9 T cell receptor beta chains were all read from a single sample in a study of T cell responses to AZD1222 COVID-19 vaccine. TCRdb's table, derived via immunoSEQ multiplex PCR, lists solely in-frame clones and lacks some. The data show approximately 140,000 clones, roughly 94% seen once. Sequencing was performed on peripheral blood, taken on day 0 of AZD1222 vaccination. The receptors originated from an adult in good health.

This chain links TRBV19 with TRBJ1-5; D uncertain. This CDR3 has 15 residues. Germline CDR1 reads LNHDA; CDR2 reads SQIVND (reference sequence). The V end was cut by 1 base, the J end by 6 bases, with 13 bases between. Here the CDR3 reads CASSIAEREVQPQHF. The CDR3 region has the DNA TGTGCCAGTAGTATAGCCGAACGCGAGGTTCAGCCCCAGCATTTT.

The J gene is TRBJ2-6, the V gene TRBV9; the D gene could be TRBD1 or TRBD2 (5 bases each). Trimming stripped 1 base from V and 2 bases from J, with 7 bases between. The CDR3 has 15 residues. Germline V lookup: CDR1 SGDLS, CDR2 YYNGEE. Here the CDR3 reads CASSVWGPGANVLTF. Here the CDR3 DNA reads TGTGCCAGCAGCGTATGGGGACCTGGGGCCAACGTCCTGACTTTC.

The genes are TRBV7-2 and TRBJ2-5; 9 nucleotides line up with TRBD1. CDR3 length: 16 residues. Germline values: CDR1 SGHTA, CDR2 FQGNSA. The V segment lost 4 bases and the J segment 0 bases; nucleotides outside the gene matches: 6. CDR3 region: CASSSRQGGNQETQYF. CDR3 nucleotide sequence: TGTGCCAGCAGCTCCCGACAGGGGGGCAACCAAGAGACCCAGTACTTC.

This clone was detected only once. The CDR3 sequence: CASSLVRDYNEQFF. The CDR3 DNA is TGTGCCAGCAGCTTGGTTCGGGACTACAATGAGCAGTTCTTC. The chain combines TRBV5-6 with TRBJ2-1, with D perhaps matching TRBD2 (5 bases). The CDR3 has 14 amino acids. V gave up 0 bases and J gave up 3 bases, with 7 bases separating them. Germline loops: CDR1 SGHDT, CDR2 YYEEEE.

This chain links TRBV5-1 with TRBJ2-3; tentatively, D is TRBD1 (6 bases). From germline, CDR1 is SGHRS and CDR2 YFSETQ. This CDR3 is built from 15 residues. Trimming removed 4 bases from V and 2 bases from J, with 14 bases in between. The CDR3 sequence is CASSADTGITDTQYF. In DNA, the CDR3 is TGCGCCAGCAGCGCCGATACAGGGATCACAGATACGCAGTATTTT.

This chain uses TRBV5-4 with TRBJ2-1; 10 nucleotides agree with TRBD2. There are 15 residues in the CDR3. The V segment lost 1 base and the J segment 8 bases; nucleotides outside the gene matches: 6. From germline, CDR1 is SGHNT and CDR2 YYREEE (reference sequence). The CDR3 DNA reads TGTGCCAGCAGCTTGCGAGCGGGGGGGCGGGATGAGCAGTTCTTC. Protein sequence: CASSLRAGGRDEQFF.

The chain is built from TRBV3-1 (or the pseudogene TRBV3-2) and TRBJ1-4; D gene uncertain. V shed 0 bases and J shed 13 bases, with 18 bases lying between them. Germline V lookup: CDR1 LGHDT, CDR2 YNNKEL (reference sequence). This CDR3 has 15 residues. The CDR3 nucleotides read TGTGCCAGCAGCCAAGAAGCCATTACGGGCTCCGGACTGTTTTTT. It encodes CASSQEAITGSGLFF.

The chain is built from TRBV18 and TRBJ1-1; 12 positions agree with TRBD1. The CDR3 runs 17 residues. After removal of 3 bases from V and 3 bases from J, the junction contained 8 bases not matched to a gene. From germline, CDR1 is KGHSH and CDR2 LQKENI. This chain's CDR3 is CASSPTGTGGAYTEAFF. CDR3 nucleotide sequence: TGTGCCAGCTCACCGACCGGGACAGGGGGCGCTTACACTGAAGCTTTCTTT.

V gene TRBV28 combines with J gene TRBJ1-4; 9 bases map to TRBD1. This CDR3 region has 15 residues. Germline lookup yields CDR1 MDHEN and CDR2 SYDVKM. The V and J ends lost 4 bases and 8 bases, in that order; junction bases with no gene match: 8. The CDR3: CASSSQGAGGEKLFF. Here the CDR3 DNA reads TGTGCCAGCAGTTCACAGGGGGCGGGCGGGGAAAAACTGTTTTTT.